The table lists the clone carrying this T cell receptor (beta chain) with a count of one. This specimen comes from a study of CD8 T cells in Susac syndrome. Deletions cut 1 base from V and 1 base from J, with 7 bases between. There are 15 residues in the CDR3. The germline CDR1 and CDR2 sequences are LGHDT and YNNKEL (reference sequence). Sequencing of TCR beta was carried out in blood CD8+ and CD4+ T cells. Matching for age and sex applied to the controls, who were healthy donors. TEMRA cells underwent FACS enrichment and CD8+ and CD4+ T cells underwent negative isolation. Reverse transcription of about 0.5 to 1 ug RNA was carried out with random hexamers. Multiplex PCR with immunoSEQ amplified the TCR beta CDR3 across 54 Vbeta and 13 Jbeta. TCRdb passed the immunoSEQ multiplex PCR reads through MiXCR, listing each CDR3 protein once. The sample records some 99,000 distinct CDR3 sequences, roughly 96% being singletons.

The source material was CD4+ T cells from PBMCs. The genes are TRBV3-1 and TRBJ2-2; D not resolved. This TCR was sampled from a human donor in good health. The CDR3 loop is CASSQGSGNTGELFF. The CDR3 bases are TGTGCCAGCAGCCAAGGCTCAGGGAACACCGGGGAGCTGTTTTTT.